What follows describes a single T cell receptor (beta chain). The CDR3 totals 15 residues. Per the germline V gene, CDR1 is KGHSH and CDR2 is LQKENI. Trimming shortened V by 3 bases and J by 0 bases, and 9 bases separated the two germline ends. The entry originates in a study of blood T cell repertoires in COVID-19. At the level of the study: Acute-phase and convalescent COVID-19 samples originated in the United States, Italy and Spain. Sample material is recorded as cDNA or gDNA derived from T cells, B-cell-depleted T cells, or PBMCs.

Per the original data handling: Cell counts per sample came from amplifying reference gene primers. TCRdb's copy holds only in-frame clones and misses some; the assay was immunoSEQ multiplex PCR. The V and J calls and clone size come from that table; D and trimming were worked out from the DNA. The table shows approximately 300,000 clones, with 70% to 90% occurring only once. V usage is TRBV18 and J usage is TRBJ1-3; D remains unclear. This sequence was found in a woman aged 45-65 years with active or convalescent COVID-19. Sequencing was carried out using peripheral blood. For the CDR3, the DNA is TGTGCCAGCTCACCGGGCCAGAGCTCTGGAAACACCATATATTTT. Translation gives CASSPGQSSGNTIYF.